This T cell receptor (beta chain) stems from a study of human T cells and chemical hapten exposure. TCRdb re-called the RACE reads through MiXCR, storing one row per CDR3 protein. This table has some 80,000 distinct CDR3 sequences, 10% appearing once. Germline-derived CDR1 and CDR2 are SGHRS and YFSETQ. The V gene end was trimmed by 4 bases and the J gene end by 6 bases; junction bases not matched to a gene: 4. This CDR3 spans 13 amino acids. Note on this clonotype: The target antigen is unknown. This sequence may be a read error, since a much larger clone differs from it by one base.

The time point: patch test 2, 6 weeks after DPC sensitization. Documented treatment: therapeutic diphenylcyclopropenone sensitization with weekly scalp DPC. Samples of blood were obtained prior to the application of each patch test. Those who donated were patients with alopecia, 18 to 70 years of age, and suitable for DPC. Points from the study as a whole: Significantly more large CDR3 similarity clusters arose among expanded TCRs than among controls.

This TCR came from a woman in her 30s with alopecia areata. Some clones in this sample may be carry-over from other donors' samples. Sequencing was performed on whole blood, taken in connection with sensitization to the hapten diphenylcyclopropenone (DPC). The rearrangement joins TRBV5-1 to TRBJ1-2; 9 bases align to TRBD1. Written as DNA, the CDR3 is TGCGCCAGCAGCAGGGACAGGGACCATGGCTACACCTTC. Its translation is CASSRDRDHGYTF.